This is a list of T cell receptor beta chains from one sample in a study of T cells in Graves' hyperthyroidism and ophthalmopathy. Each CDR3 protein is one row after TCRdb ran MiXCR on the multiplex PCR reads. The table records around 340,000 distinct CDR3 sequences, approximately 18% of them present only once. The sequenced sample consisted of blood. Receptors were obtained from a woman aged 40 to 50 with Graves' ophthalmopathy. The CDR3 runs from the conserved cysteine through the conserved F or W. A D gene is named only where the DNA matches it firmly. Not every row has a clone size; where given, it reads once, few, many or a size class.

clone size	V gene	D gene	J gene	CDR3 protein	CDR3 DNA
many	TRBV6-1	NA	TRBJ1-1	CASRWGVSGEAFF	TGTGCCAGCAGGTGGGGGGTTAGTGGTGAAGCTTTCTTT
NA	TRBV6-1	TRBD2	TRBJ2-5	CASNGEPGGGETQYF	TGTGCCAGCAATGGAGAGCCGGGAGGGGGAGAGACCCAGTACTTC
NA	TRBV28	NA	TRBJ2-7	CASRHTGQGTYEQYF	TGTGCCAGCAGACACACAGGGCAAGGAACCTACGAGCAGTACTTC
many	TRBV6-5	NA	TRBJ2-7	CASSWSSTYEQYF	TGTGCCAGCAGTTGGTCCTCAACCTACGAGCAGTACTTC
many	TRBV27	NA	TRBJ2-2	CASSRPGETGELFF	TGTGCCAGCTCTCGACCCGGGGAAACCGGGGAGCTGTTTTTT
NA	TRBV5-4	TRBD2	TRBJ2-2	CASSLEGLAKGNTGELFF	TGTGCCAGCAGCTTGGAGGGACTAGCAAAAGGAAACACCGGGGAGCTGTTTTTT
NA	TRBV12-3/TRBV12-4	NA	TRBJ1-5	CASSLSGGGQPQLF	TGTGCCAGCAGCCTCAGTGGGGGAGGTCAGCCCCAGCTTTTT
many	TRBV4-1	NA	TRBJ1-3	CASSRKQDSGNTIYF	TGCGCCAGCAGCCGTAAACAGGACTCTGGAAACACCATATATTTT
many	TRBV2	NA	TRBJ1-2	CASSDMAETNYGYTF	TGTGCCAGCAGTGATATGGCAGAGACTAACTATGGCTACACCTTC
NA	TRBV10-3	TRBD1	TRBJ1-2	CAISEFWTGAHHYGYTF	TGTGCCATCAGTGAGTTCTGGACAGGCGCTCACCATTATGGCTACACCTTC
few	TRBV11-1	TRBD2	TRBJ2-7	CASSLTSGIGYEQYF	TGTGCCAGCAGCTTGACTAGCGGGATAGGTTACGAGCAGTACTTC
NA	TRBV3-1	NA	TRBJ1-1	CASSHYPGNTEAFF	TGTGCCAGCAGCCACTACCCGGGTAACACTGAAGCTTTCTTT
many	TRBV20-1	NA	TRBJ1-2	CSARDGAGLNYGYTF	TGCAGTGCTAGAGATGGTGCGGGCCTTAACTATGGCTACACCTTC
many	TRBV5-1	NA	TRBJ2-2	CASSYQTTGELFF	TGCGCCAGCAGCTACCAAACCACCGGGGAGCTGTTTTTT
many	TRBV7-9	NA	TRBJ2-7	CASSPRIRAYEQYF	TGTGCCAGCAGCCCCAGGATCCGAGCCTACGAGCAGTACTTC
many	TRBV30	TRBD2	TRBJ2-5	CAWAPTSGSLETQYF	TGTGCCTGGGCCCCGACTAGCGGGTCCCTAGAGACCCAGTACTTC
many	TRBV20-1	TRBD2	TRBJ2-7	CSGRLAGTYEQYF	TGCAGTGGGAGACTAGCGGGTACCTACGAGCAGTACTTC
NA	TRBV6-5	TRBD1	TRBJ2-7	CASSYPRTGTEQYF	TGTGCCAGCAGTTACCCCCGGACAGGGACCGAGCAGTACTTC
many	TRBV28	TRBD2	TRBJ2-5	CASTQSARTSGSISEETQYF	TGTGCCAGCACCCAATCCGCCAGGACTAGCGGGAGTATTAGTGAAGAGACCCAGTACTTC
many	TRBV30	NA	TRBJ2-2	CALVRGAMWNGELFF	TGTGCCTTAGTCCGGGGGGCGATGTGGAACGGGGAGCTGTTTTTT
once	TRBV9	TRBD2	TRBJ2-5	CASGVRDYQETLYF	TGTGCCAGCGGCGTACGGGACTACCAAGAGACCCTGTACTTC
few	TRBV7-2	TRBD1	TRBJ2-7	CASSPTGGLYF	TGTGCCAGCAGTCCGACAGGGGGCTTGTACTTC
many	TRBV11-2	TRBD2	TRBJ2-6	CASSLDLGGAGANVLTF	TGTGCCAGCAGCTTAGATCTCGGGGGGGCTGGGGCCAACGTCCTGACTTTC
many	TRBV11-2	NA	TRBJ2-5	CASSDARVVETQYF	TGTGCCAGCAGTGATGCGCGGGTCGTGGAGACCCAGTACTTC
few	TRBV7-2	NA	TRBJ2-5	CASSIAATNQETQYF	TGTGCCAGCAGCATCGCCGCGACTAATCAAGAGACCCAGTACTTC
many	TRBV5-5	NA	TRBJ1-3	CASTSASGNTIYF	TGTGCCAGCACCTCAGCCTCTGGAAACACCATATATTTT
NA	TRBV12-3/TRBV12-4	NA	TRBJ1-2	CASSLARGAGPGYTF	TGTGCCAGCAGTTTAGCGCGAGGAGCGGGGCCTGGCTACACCTTC
many	TRBV30	NA	TRBJ2-7	CAWSDTLSYEQYF	TGTGCCTGGAGCGACACCCTGTCCTACGAGCAGTACTTC
many	TRBV25-1	TRBD1	TRBJ2-6	CASSEDRGFGANVLTF	TGTGCCAGCAGTGAGGACAGGGGTTTCGGGGCCAACGTCCTGACTTTC
many	TRBV27	TRBD1	TRBJ2-7	CASSRDRVNYEQYF	TGTGCCAGCTCACGGGACAGGGTTAACTACGAGCAGTACTTC
NA	TRBV28	NA	TRBJ1-5	CASSFQDGVSQPQHF	TGTGCCAGCAGTTTTCAGGACGGCGTTTCTCAGCCCCAGCATTTT
NA	TRBV7-2	NA	TRBJ1-1	CASSLSPGLNTEAFF	TGTGCCAGCAGCCTAAGTCCGGGACTAAACACTGAAGCTTTCTTT
NA	TRBV15	NA	TRBJ1-5	CATSRPLPTGTQPQHF	TGTGCCACCAGCAGACCCCTCCCCACAGGGACTCAGCCCCAGCATTTT
many	TRBV20-1	TRBD2	TRBJ2-7	CSARGLLAGELYEQYF	TGCAGTGCTAGAGGGCTACTAGCGGGAGAGCTCTACGAGCAGTACTTC
NA	TRBV28	NA	TRBJ1-1	CASTKPITNTEAFF	TGTGCCAGCACCAAGCCCATTACGAACACTGAAGCTTTCTTT
many	TRBV6-2/TRBV6-3	NA	TRBJ2-3	CASSPSWREGARTDTQYF	TGTGCCAGCAGTCCGTCCTGGCGCGAAGGGGCCCGCACAGATACGCAGTATTTT
NA	TRBV7-2	NA	TRBJ2-5	CASSSDRDGQETQYF	TGTGCCAGCAGCTCAGACCGGGACGGTCAAGAGACCCAGTACTTC
many	TRBV28	TRBD1	TRBJ2-7	CASQTGAVYEQYF	TGTGCCAGCCAGACAGGGGCCGTTTACGAGCAGTACTTC
many	TRBV5-1	TRBD1	TRBJ2-7	CASSLGGQGREQYF	TGCGCCAGCAGCTTGGGGGGACAGGGACGCGAGCAGTACTTC
few	TRBV10-3	TRBD2	TRBJ2-7	CAISTTSVEQYF	TGTGCCATCAGTACGACTAGCGTCGAGCAGTACTTC
many	TRBV28	NA	TRBJ1-5	CASRVLVGQGNQPQHF	TGTGCCAGCAGGGTGCTCGTCGGGCAGGGCAATCAGCCCCAGCATTTT
NA	TRBV5-1	NA	TRBJ2-2	CASSLGTRELFF	TGCGCCAGCAGCTTAGGTACCCGGGAGCTGTTTTTT
many	TRBV2	NA	TRBJ2-5	CASKLIGVVGTQYF	TGTGCCAGCAAGCTCATCGGCGTCGTCGGGACCCAGTACTTC
many	TRBV20-1	NA	TRBJ2-5	CSVRDIVQETQYF	TGCAGCGTCCGGGACATAGTCCAAGAGACCCAGTACTTC
many	TRBV5-1	NA	TRBJ2-5	CASSLSLGAQYF	TGCGCCAGCAGCCTTAGTCTCGGGGCCCAGTACTTC
many	TRBV7-9	NA	TRBJ2-2	CASSRQDTGELFF	TGTGCCAGCAGTAGGCAGGACACCGGGGAGCTGTTTTTT
many	TRBV27	NA	TRBJ2-7	CASSPIPLGLGYEQYF	TGTGCCAGCAGTCCAATTCCTCTGGGGTTGGGGTACGAGCAGTACTTC
many	TRBV28	NA	TRBJ1-1	CASSLWRNEAFF	TGTGCCAGCAGTTTATGGAGGAACGAAGCTTTCTTT
many	TRBV6-2/TRBV6-3	NA	TRBJ1-1	CASRGTAMNTEAFF	TGTGCCAGCCGAGGAACAGCCATGAACACTGAAGCTTTCTTT